The rows below give T cell receptor beta chains drawn from one sample of a study of shared clonotypes between healthy human individuals. The repertoire was sequenced with immunoSEQ multiplex PCR; TCRdb's copy has only in-frame clones and lacks some. Of 950,000 to 1,100,000 clones in the sample, approximately 78% are singletons; the top ten hold more than 0.55%. Material: memory CD4+ T cells from PBMCs. The receptors originated from a man younger than 35 in good health. Some clones in this sample may be carry-over from other donors' samples. The CDR3 runs from the conserved cysteine through the conserved F or W. Each record gives: CDR3 protein, CDR3 DNA, clone size, D gene, J gene, CDR3 length, V gene. The D gene is left open where the match is weak. A clone size is listed for some rows: how often the clone was seen (once, few, many), or a class if it is expanded.

CASSSSTSTDTQYF	TGTGCCAGCAGCTCCTCGACGAGCACAGATACGCAGTATTTT	NA	NA	TRBJ2-3	14	TRBV7-3
CASSRTGVSSSYNEQFF	TGTGCCAGCAGTCGGACAGGGGTATCAAGTTCCTACAATGAGCAGTTCTTC	NA	TRBD1	TRBJ2-1	17	TRBV27
CASRNQRGANEQYF	TGTGCCAGCAGAAACCAGCGGGGGGCCAACGAGCAGTACTTC	NA	TRBD2	TRBJ2-7	14	TRBV7-2
CSVGGTGGPRELFF	TGCAGCGTTGGGGGGACAGGAGGCCCCCGGGAGCTGTTTTTT	NA	TRBD1	TRBJ2-2	14	TRBV29-1
CASRHRGSNQPQHF	TGTGCCAGCAGACACAGGGGCAGCAATCAGCCCCAGCATTTT	NA	TRBD1	TRBJ1-5	14	TRBV6-5
CASIKLRKRRTDTQYF	TGTGCCAGCATAAAGCTGAGGAAGCGCCGCACAGATACGCAGTATTTT	NA	NA	TRBJ2-3	16	TRBV6-4
CASSPLDRGGKLFF	TGTGCCAGCTCACCGTTGGACAGGGGAGGGAAACTGTTTTTT	NA	TRBD1	TRBJ1-4	14	TRBV18
CATRDTPNTEAFF	TGCGCCACCCGGGACACACCGAACACTGAAGCTTTCTTT	few	NA	TRBJ1-1	13	TRBV5-1
CASRPVKGASGANVLTF	TGTGCCAGCAGACCCGTTAAGGGGGCCTCTGGGGCCAACGTCCTGACTTTC	NA	TRBD1	TRBJ2-6	17	TRBV11-2
CASSLGGSGNTGELFF	TGCGCCAGCAGCTTAGGCGGGAGCGGAAACACCGGGGAGCTGTTTTTT	NA	TRBD2	TRBJ2-2	16	TRBV5-1
CASSLDRTGPQHF	TGCGCCAGCAGCCTTGACCGGACTGGGCCCCAGCATTTT	NA	NA	TRBJ1-5	13	TRBV4-3
CASSEDGYPDNEQFF	TGTGCCAGCTCAGAGGACGGTTACCCCGACAATGAGCAGTTCTTC	NA	NA	TRBJ2-1	15	TRBV18
CASSLGRSFNYGYTF	TGTGCCAGCAGCTTAGGGCGGAGTTTTAACTATGGCTACACCTTC	few	NA	TRBJ1-2	15	TRBV7-9
CATGDGYNEQFF	TGTGCCACCGGGGACGGCTACAATGAGCAGTTCTTC	few	NA	TRBJ2-1	12	TRBV15
CATSRGGREFYEQYF	TGTGCCACCAGCAGGGGTGGGCGGGAGTTTTACGAGCAGTACTTC	NA	TRBD2	TRBJ2-7	15	TRBV15
CASSLAGNRVSGNTIYF	TGTGCCAGCAGCTTAGCCGGGAACCGGGTCTCTGGAAACACCATATATTTT	NA	NA	TRBJ1-3	17	TRBV7-2
CASSRLGTSGTEQYF	TGTGCCAGCAGCCGACTAGGGACTAGCGGGACCGAGCAGTACTTC	NA	TRBD2	TRBJ2-7	15	TRBV27
CASNLAAGGTQYF	TGTGCCAGCAACCTAGCGGCTGGAGGGACCCAGTACTTC	NA	TRBD2	TRBJ2-5	13	TRBV6-5
CASSWRDSTNEKLFF	TGTGCCAGCAGTTGGCGGGATTCAACTAATGAAAAACTGTTTTTT	NA	NA	TRBJ1-4	15	TRBV6-5
CASSKTSGGDGYTF	TGTGCCAGCAGTAAAACTTCAGGGGGCGATGGCTACACCTTC	NA	TRBD1	TRBJ1-2	14	TRBV6-4
CASSLVRSTGELFF	TGTGCCAGCAGTTTGGTTAGGAGCACCGGGGAGCTGTTTTTT	NA	NA	TRBJ2-2	14	TRBV6-5
CASSRGGSSGSDTQYF	TGTGCCAGCAGCCGCGGGGGGTCTAGCGGCTCAGATACGCAGTATTTT	once	TRBD2	TRBJ2-3	16	TRBV7-9
CASSQGPGGGQAQHF	TGTGCCAGCAGCCAAGGGCCGGGGGGCGGGCAGGCCCAGCATTTT	NA	NA	TRBJ1-5	15	TRBV5-4
CASSFGDPTYNEQFF	TGCGCCAGCAGCTTCGGGGACCCCACCTACAATGAGCAGTTCTTC	many	NA	TRBJ2-1	15	TRBV5-1
CAWSPGVPAEQFF	TGTGCCTGGAGTCCCGGGGTTCCAGCTGAGCAGTTCTTC	NA	NA	TRBJ2-1	13	TRBV30
CASSGGSYTEAFF	TGTGCCAGCAGCGGGGGGTCATACACTGAAGCTTTCTTT	once	NA	TRBJ1-1	13	TRBV5-5
CASSSTLDSNYGYTF	TGTGCCAGCTCATCCACTCTTGACAGTAACTATGGCTACACCTTC	once	NA	TRBJ1-2	15	TRBV18
CASSAKTGHSAKLFF	TGCGCCAGCAGTGCTAAGACAGGACACTCGGCCAAACTGTTTTTT	once	NA	TRBJ1-4	15	TRBV10-1
CASSQTGYTEAFF	TGTGCCAGCAGCCAGACAGGATACACTGAAGCTTTCTTT	NA	NA	TRBJ1-1	13	TRBV16
CASSLLAGANTGELFF	TGTGCCAGCAGCTTGCTAGCGGGGGCGAACACCGGGGAGCTGTTTTTT	few	TRBD2	TRBJ2-2	16	TRBV5-5
CAIRAGTEIWYGYTF	TGTGCCATCAGGGCTGGGACAGAGATATGGTATGGCTACACCTTC	NA	TRBD1	TRBJ1-2	15	TRBV10-3
CASSQELFPGLAANTGELFF	TGCGCCAGCAGCCAAGAACTATTTCCGGGGCTAGCAGCGAACACCGGGGAGCTGTTTTTT	NA	NA	TRBJ2-2	20	TRBV4-3
CASRLAGGDTQYF	TGTGCCAGCAGACTAGCGGGGGGAGATACGCAGTATTTT	few	TRBD2	TRBJ2-3	13	TRBV27
CASTGTGYQPQHF	TGTGCCAGCACCGGGACAGGGTATCAGCCCCAGCATTTT	NA	TRBD1	TRBJ1-5	13	TRBV19
CASSLKGSDAEKLFF	TGCGCCAGCAGCTTGAAAGGGAGCGATGCTGAAAAACTGTTTTTT	NA	NA	TRBJ1-4	15	TRBV5-1
CASSFWGRETQYF	TGCGCCAGCAGCTTCTGGGGACGGGAGACCCAGTACTTC	NA	NA	TRBJ2-5	13	TRBV5-1
CASSWTVAGANVLTF	TGTGCCAGCAGCTGGACAGTAGCTGGGGCCAACGTCCTGACTTTC	NA	NA	TRBJ2-6	15	TRBV5-4
CASSLPGSGSSYEQYF	TGTGCCAGCAGCCTCCCGGGTAGCGGGAGCTCCTACGAGCAGTACTTC	NA	TRBD2	TRBJ2-7	16	TRBV7-9
CAWSGESIYQPQHF	TGTGCCTGGAGTGGCGAATCAATTTATCAGCCCCAGCATTTT	NA	NA	TRBJ1-5	14	TRBV30
CASSRTGRGEAFF	TGCGCCAGCAGCCGAACAGGGAGGGGAGAAGCTTTCTTT	NA	NA	TRBJ1-1	13	TRBV5-1
CASSLMGGWSETQYF	TGTGCCAGCAGTTTAATGGGGGGCTGGAGTGAGACCCAGTACTTC	NA	NA	TRBJ2-5	15	TRBV28
CASSFNLPRDEQYF	TGTGCCAGCAGCTTTAACCTACCTCGGGACGAGCAGTACTTC	NA	NA	TRBJ2-7	14	TRBV7-9
CASSSEGAVVTEAFF	TGTGCCAGCAGCTCCGAGGGGGCCGTGGTCACTGAAGCTTTCTTT	NA	TRBD1	TRBJ1-1	15	TRBV7-3
CASSHERGWSHNEQFF	TGTGCCAGTAGCCATGAACGCGGCTGGTCGCACAATGAGCAGTTCTTC	NA	NA	TRBJ2-1	16	TRBV19
CASSSAGGRQDTQYF	TGTGCCAGCAGTTCGGCGGGCGGGAGACAAGATACGCAGTATTTT	NA	TRBD2	TRBJ2-3	15	TRBV28
CASNPSSGNTIYF	TGTGCCAGCAATCCGAGCTCTGGAAACACCATATATTTT	many	NA	TRBJ1-3	13	TRBV2
CASSVTSGPSYEQYF	TGTGCCAGCAGCGTGACTAGCGGGCCGTCCTACGAGCAGTACTTC	NA	TRBD2	TRBJ2-7	15	TRBV7-2
CASSRQVLLNEKLFF	TGTGCCAGCAGCCGACAGGTCTTACTTAATGAAAAACTGTTTTTT	NA	NA	TRBJ1-4	15	TRBV7-2
CASSPPQGAVKTQYF	TGTGCCAGCAGCCCGCCTCAGGGGGCGGTAAAGACCCAGTACTTC	NA	TRBD1	TRBJ2-5	15	TRBV7-2
CAISEGRNSYEQYF	TGTGCCATCAGTGAAGGGCGGAACTCCTACGAGCAGTACTTC	once	NA	TRBJ2-7	14	TRBV10-3
CASSEGPQPNYGYTF	TGTGCCAGCAGTGAAGGGCCGCAGCCAAACTATGGCTACACCTTC	NA	NA	TRBJ1-2	15	TRBV2
CASSYRVGNEQFF	TGTGCCAGCAGCTACAGGGTAGGGAATGAGCAGTTCTTC	NA	NA	TRBJ2-1	13	TRBV7-9
CASSPGTSGDEQYF	TGTGCCAGCAGCCCCGGGACTAGCGGGGACGAGCAGTACTTC	NA	TRBD2	TRBJ2-7	14	TRBV7-7
CASSPNQPQHF	TGTGCCAGCAGTCCTAATCAGCCCCAGCATTTT	NA	NA	TRBJ1-5	11	TRBV27
CASSLTTGVVNQPQHF	TGTGCCAGCAGCTTAACTACAGGGGTCGTAAATCAGCCCCAGCATTTT	few	TRBD1	TRBJ1-5	16	TRBV7-9
CASSLISSNEQFF	TGTGCCAGCAGTTTAATTAGCAGCAATGAGCAGTTCTTC	NA	NA	TRBJ2-1	13	TRBV28
CASRSPAGTGNTIYF	TGTGCCAGCAGGAGCCCCGCAGGGACTGGAAACACCATATATTTT	few	NA	TRBJ1-3	15	TRBV28
CASSYSIGRVNEKLFF	TGTGCCAGCAGTTACTCGATAGGCAGGGTTAATGAAAAACTGTTTTTT	NA	NA	TRBJ1-4	16	TRBV6-5